This T cell receptor (beta chain) stems from a study of immune cell composition in non-small cell lung cancer. V shed 0 bases and J shed 6 bases, with 26 bases lying between them. The length of the CDR3 is 19 residues. The V gene's germline CDR1 is LGHNA and CDR2 YSLEER. Some clones are missing from TCRdb's copy, which holds only in-frame ones; the method was immunoSEQ multiplex PCR. The sample consists of about 9,000 clones, roughly 76% of them appearing once. The TCR was taken from a human donor with non-small cell lung cancer. This chain uses TRBV4-3 with TRBJ1-2; a weak D match, TRBD1 (5 bases). The specimen was lung tumor tissue. This CDR3 is CASSQDGAPREGAYDGYTF. The CDR3 nucleotides are TGCGCCAGCAGCCAAGATGGGGCCCCCCGGGAGGGAGCCTATGATGGCTACACCTTC.